In its sample, the clone carrying this TCR beta chain was seen many times. Each CDR3 protein is one row after TCRdb ran MiXCR on the 5' RACE reads. The repertoire holds about 700,000 distinct CDR3 sequences, with roughly 8% as singletons. Germline CDR1 is SGHRS and CDR2 is YFSETQ. There are 16 residues in the CDR3. V was trimmed by 0 bases and J by 2 bases, leaving 14 bases between them. This specimen belongs to a study of identical twins. In addition, the sample was reused for a study of yellow fever vaccine responses in identical twins.

Sequencing was done on a sample of PBMCs. This chain connects TRBV5-1 to TRBJ2-5; D gene ambiguous. The source of this sequence is a woman aged 18-35 years in good health. CDR3: CASSLAYDWQQETQYF. Written as DNA, the CDR3 is TGCGCCAGCAGCTTGGCCTACGACTGGCAACAAGAGACCCAGTACTTC.